Listed below are T cell receptor beta chains from one sample, sequenced in a study of cytomegalovirus exposure and HLA in healthy donors. The repertoire was sequenced with immunoSEQ multiplex PCR; TCRdb's copy has only in-frame clones and lacks some. The sample has 150,000 to 200,000 clones, roughly 80% seen once. What was sequenced was PBMCs. All receptors come from a man aged 18 to 29 in good health and CMV-seropositive. CDR3s include the opening cysteine and the closing phenylalanine or tryptophan.

v_call: TRBV7-2; j_call: TRBJ2-5; cdr3_aa: CASSFGTGEETQYF
v_call: TRBV27; j_call: TRBJ2-1; cdr3_aa: CASSFGETYNEQFF
v_call: TRBV6-5; j_call: TRBJ2-1; cdr3_aa: CASKNTGGYYNEQFF
v_call: TRBV6-1; j_call: TRBJ2-7; cdr3_aa: CASSGGTALEQYF
v_call: TRBV2; j_call: TRBJ1-1; cdr3_aa: CASNTRQGSLNTEAFF
v_call: TRBV7-9; j_call: TRBJ2-3; cdr3_aa: CASSLGVSGSTDTQYF
v_call: TRBV9; j_call: TRBJ2-2; cdr3_aa: CASSVFRGELFF
v_call: TRBV28; j_call: TRBJ2-6; cdr3_aa: CASSLLTSGANVLTF
v_call: TRBV27; j_call: TRBJ1-5; cdr3_aa: CASSSTMTGSRQPQHF
v_call: TRBV9; j_call: TRBJ2-3; cdr3_aa: CASSVDSGPRVGTDTQYF
v_call: TRBV4-1; j_call: TRBJ2-1; cdr3_aa: CASSQDLEGGMREQFF
v_call: TRBV9; j_call: TRBJ2-7; cdr3_aa: CASSVGASGIYEQYF
v_call: TRBV18; j_call: TRBJ1-2; cdr3_aa: CASSPLFPTGEDYGYTF
v_call: TRBV2; j_call: TRBJ2-2; cdr3_aa: CASSAAGGGTGELFF
v_call: TRBV5-1; j_call: TRBJ2-7; cdr3_aa: CASSLEASDEQYF
v_call: TRBV28; j_call: TRBJ1-5; cdr3_aa: CASPRDSSWQPQHF
v_call: TRBV2; j_call: TRBJ2-6; cdr3_aa: CAALALGANVLTF
v_call: TRBV6-1; j_call: TRBJ2-4; cdr3_aa: CASSDGAGGRIENIQYF
v_call: TRBV29-1; j_call: TRBJ2-7; cdr3_aa: CSGGGDRGVYF
v_call: TRBV19; j_call: TRBJ2-2; cdr3_aa: CASSITGEGGPTGELFF
v_call: TRBV14; j_call: TRBJ1-3; cdr3_aa: CASSQDLYSGNTIYF
v_call: TRBV27; j_call: TRBJ1-4; cdr3_aa: CASRLAGVDEKLFF
v_call: TRBV30; j_call: TRBJ2-7; cdr3_aa: CAWSRKGSHEQYF
v_call: TRBV20-1; j_call: TRBJ1-5; cdr3_aa: CSAREDPGEHF
v_call: TRBV6-1; j_call: TRBJ2-7; cdr3_aa: CASSESGTYEQYF
v_call: TRBV9; j_call: TRBJ1-2; cdr3_aa: CASSVSGGYGYTF
v_call: TRBV30; j_call: TRBJ1-1; cdr3_aa: CACRLEGGLTEAFF
v_call: TRBV4-1; j_call: TRBJ2-3; cdr3_aa: CASSGRTSGRDTDTQYF
v_call: TRBV6-6; j_call: TRBJ1-5; cdr3_aa: CATLDRVNQPQHF
v_call: TRBV30; j_call: TRBJ1-1; cdr3_aa: CAWRPGGTEAFF
v_call: TRBV27; j_call: TRBJ2-1; cdr3_aa: CASSSSPGQGWEQFF
v_call: TRBV5-6; j_call: TRBJ1-5; cdr3_aa: CASTPGVFNQPQHF
v_call: TRBV11-2; j_call: TRBJ2-1; cdr3_aa: CASSAEATNEQFF
v_call: TRBV5-1; j_call: TRBJ2-4; cdr3_aa: CASSAASGQNIQYF
v_call: TRBV27; j_call: TRBJ2-5; cdr3_aa: CASRGLAEETQYF
v_call: TRBV28; j_call: TRBJ1-1; cdr3_aa: CASSMTGGSMNTEAFF
v_call: TRBV29-1; j_call: TRBJ2-3; cdr3_aa: CSAPVVGADTQYF
v_call: TRBV9; j_call: TRBJ2-3; cdr3_aa: CASSVGTIRDTQYF
v_call: TRBV28; j_call: TRBJ2-7; cdr3_aa: CASRLTEYEQYF
v_call: TRBV7-3; j_call: TRBJ2-7; cdr3_aa: CASSWGTGRCEQYF
v_call: TRBV7-2; j_call: TRBJ1-2; cdr3_aa: CASSFDRNYGYTF
v_call: TRBV4-3; j_call: TRBJ2-4; cdr3_aa: CASSQDVSGRLGAKNIQYF
v_call: TRBV27; j_call: TRBJ2-3; cdr3_aa: CASSLYRREGSNTQYF
v_call: TRBV6-1; j_call: TRBJ2-1; cdr3_aa: CARGASGSNEQFF
v_call: TRBV29-1; j_call: TRBJ2-5; cdr3_aa: CSVARLRNLETQYF
v_call: TRBV28; j_call: TRBJ2-7; cdr3_aa: CASSLISGALYEQYF
v_call: TRBV9; j_call: TRBJ2-7; cdr3_aa: CASSRTSGLGGEQYF
v_call: TRBV11-2; j_call: TRBJ2-2; cdr3_aa: CASSLVVGTGELFF